This TCR beta chain is from a study of cytomegalovirus exposure and HLA in healthy donors. Germline V gene data show CDR1 as MNHEY and CDR2 as SVGAGI. CDR3 size: 14 residues. V was pared by 7 bases and J by 5 bases, with 17 bases between. The data were produced by immunoSEQ multiplex PCR, yet TCRdb's version contains in-frame clones alone and is incomplete. The table shows under 300,000 clones, with around 90% occurring only once. The gene calls are TRBV6-5 and TRBJ1-1; maybe TRBD1 (6 bases). The sample consisted of PBMCs. The sequence came from a woman aged 18-29 years in good health and CMV-seronegative. The CDR3 DNA reads as TGTGCCAGCACCCAGGACAGTGTCGCAACTGAAGCTTTCTTT. Translating gives CASTQDSVATEAFF.